The rows below give T cell receptor beta chains drawn from one sample of a study of shared clonotypes between healthy human individuals. TCRdb keeps only in-frame clones here, not all; method: immunoSEQ multiplex PCR. The sample records approximately 2,200,000 clones, around 93% being singletons. Sequenced input: naive CD8+ T cells from PBMCs. The receptors come from a man between 18 and 29 years old in good health. Some clones in this sample may be carry-over from other donors' samples. Each CDR3 is given with its conserved first and last residue. A D gene is named only where the DNA matches it firmly. Expanded clones are given a class, and other clones once, few, many or no size at all.

v_gene,d_gene,j_gene,abundance,CDR3aa,CDR3nt
TRBV6-1,TRBD1,TRBJ1-4,NA,CASSEAQGAGEKLFF,TGTGCCAGCAGTGAAGCCCAGGGGGCTGGTGAAAAACTGTTTTTT
TRBV5-5,TRBD1,TRBJ2-7,NA,CASSFHGLQGSYEQYF,TGTGCCAGCAGCTTCCACGGGCTACAGGGGTCCTACGAGCAGTACTTC
TRBV7-9,NA,TRBJ2-3,NA,CASSYRVTETDTQYF,TGTGCCAGCAGCTATAGAGTGACAGAGACAGATACGCAGTATTTT
TRBV29-1,TRBD1,TRBJ2-1,NA,CSVAVRDRAYNEQFF,TGCAGCGTTGCCGTCCGGGACAGGGCCTACAATGAGCAGTTCTTC
TRBV5-5,NA,TRBJ2-7,NA,CASSSPLSQGYEHF,TGTGCCAGCAGCTCCCCACTGTCACAGGGATACGAGCACTTC
TRBV7-3,TRBD1,TRBJ2-5,NA,CASSPWPGQQETQYF,TGTGCCAGCAGCCCCTGGCCGGGACAGCAAGAGACCCAGTACTTC
TRBV19,TRBD2,TRBJ2-1,NA,CASSIVGLAGGYNEQFF,TGTGCCAGTAGTATAGTGGGCCTAGCGGGAGGGTACAATGAGCAGTTCTTC
TRBV6-5,NA,TRBJ2-1,NA,CASSPSGNIHNEQFF,TGTGCCAGCAGTCCGAGCGGAAATATTCACAATGAGCAGTTCTTC
TRBV6-5,NA,TRBJ2-1,NA,CATSGDAPYNEQFF,TGTGCCACCTCGGGCGATGCCCCCTACAATGAGCAGTTCTTC
TRBV16,TRBD1,TRBJ1-5,NA,CASSGGGTGGRNQPQHF,TGTGCCAGCAGCGGAGGAGGGACAGGGGGCCGGAATCAGCCCCAGCATTTT
TRBV7-9,NA,TRBJ2-3,NA,CASSSYTDTQYF,TGTGCCAGCAGCTCGTACACAGATACGCAGTATTTT
TRBV12-5,NA,TRBJ1-1,NA,CASGFDSLNTEAFF,TGTGCTAGTGGTTTCGACAGCTTGAACACTGAAGCTTTCTTT
TRBV13,NA,TRBJ2-4,NA,CASSLRVGVAKNIQYF,TGTGCCAGCAGCTTACGTGTAGGCGTAGCCAAAAACATTCAGTACTTC
TRBV2,NA,TRBJ2-1,NA,CASTGVDRLNEQFF,TGTGCCAGCACGGGAGTTGATCGTTTGAATGAGCAGTTCTTC
TRBV19,TRBD2,TRBJ2-3,NA,CASRNLIGTSGKPTDTQYF,TGTGCCAGTAGAAACCTTATTGGGACTAGCGGGAAGCCCACAGATACGCAGTATTTT
TRBV5-1,NA,TRBJ2-3,NA,CASSLAPDTDTQYF,TGCGCCAGCAGCTTGGCTCCTGACACAGATACGCAGTATTTT
TRBV7-8,TRBD2,TRBJ2-1,NA,CASSYRRMASGRSYNEQFF,TGTGCCAGCAGCTACCGAAGAATGGCTAGCGGGCGCTCCTACAATGAGCAGTTCTTC
TRBV7-9,NA,TRBJ1-5,few,CASSLVENQPQHF,TGTGCCAGCAGCTTAGTTGAGAATCAGCCCCAGCATTTT
TRBV25-1,TRBD1,TRBJ2-7,NA,CASNRGRGEQYF,TGTGCCAGCAACAGGGGGCGGGGGGAGCAGTACTTC
TRBV7-9,NA,TRBJ2-3,NA,CASSLGRDTQYF,TGTGCCAGCAGCTTAGGTCGGGATACGCAGTATTTT
TRBV5-8,TRBD1,TRBJ1-1,few,CASSPTGESTEAFF,TGTGCCAGCAGCCCGACAGGGGAAAGCACTGAAGCTTTCTTT
TRBV4-3,TRBD2,TRBJ2-1,NA,CASSQREGPNNEQFF,TGCGCCAGCAGCCAGCGGGAGGGCCCAAACAATGAGCAGTTCTTC
TRBV7-6,TRBD1,TRBJ2-7,NA,CASSSRQGAEEQYF,TGTGCCAGCAGCTCGCGACAGGGGGCGGAGGAGCAGTACTTC
TRBV9,NA,TRBJ2-7,NA,CASSARDNYEQYF,TGTGCCAGCAGCGCCCGGGACAACTACGAGCAGTACTTC
TRBV7-9,TRBD2,TRBJ2-7,NA,CASSPLAGVGEQYF,TGTGCCAGCAGCCCCCTAGCGGGAGTCGGAGAGCAGTACTTC
TRBV15,NA,TRBJ2-1,NA,CATSRGPIGGSSYNEQFF,TGTGCCACCAGCAGAGGGCCAATCGGAGGGAGCTCCTACAATGAGCAGTTCTTC
TRBV13,NA,TRBJ1-2,once,CASSLGTPGYRGYTF,TGTGCCAGCAGCTTAGGCACCCCGGGGTATCGTGGCTACACCTTC
TRBV30,TRBD2,TRBJ2-1,NA,CARLGRAGEQFF,TGTGCCCGATTGGGGAGGGCGGGTGAGCAGTTCTTC
TRBV7-9,NA,TRBJ1-3,NA,CASSQAPDPSIYF,TGTGCCAGCAGCCAGGCCCCCGACCCCTCCATATATTTT
TRBV29-1,NA,TRBJ1-1,NA,CSVVPWMNTEAFF,TGCAGCGTTGTTCCCTGGATGAACACTGAAGCTTTCTTT
TRBV5-4,NA,TRBJ2-1,NA,CASSLGWGESSYNEQFF,TGTGCCAGCAGCTTGGGTTGGGGCGAGAGCTCCTACAATGAGCAGTTCTTC
TRBV6-9,TRBD2,TRBJ2-5,NA,CASSCPRLAGWEGETQYF,TGTGCCAGCAGTTGCCCTCGACTAGCGGGATGGGAGGGGGAGACCCAGTACTTC
TRBV29-1,NA,TRBJ2-7,NA,CSVTNQGWGYEQYF,TGCAGCGTGACCAACCAGGGTTGGGGCTACGAGCAGTACTTC
TRBV29-1,NA,TRBJ2-2,NA,CSVDLGVVGELFF,TGCAGCGTTGATTTAGGGGTTGTCGGGGAGCTGTTTTTT
TRBV2,NA,TRBJ1-2,NA,CASSAMSGRLYGYTF,TGTGCCAGCAGTGCAATGTCGGGACGGCTCTATGGCTACACCTTC
TRBV28,NA,TRBJ1-1,NA,CASSPVDPRGPNTEAFF,TGTGCCAGCAGTCCCGTGGACCCAAGGGGCCCGAACACTGAAGCTTTCTTT
TRBV28,NA,TRBJ1-5,NA,CASSFGRGLLNQPQHF,TGTGCCAGCAGTTTCGGCCGGGGGCTCTTAAATCAGCCCCAGCATTTT
TRBV7-8,TRBD2,TRBJ2-7,NA,CASSPEAGVIAEQYF,TGTGCCAGCAGCCCGGAAGCGGGAGTGATCGCCGAGCAGTACTTC
TRBV10-2,TRBD2,TRBJ2-5,NA,CASSNSGGGETQYF,TGCGCCAGCAGTAATAGCGGGGGGGGAGAGACCCAGTACTTC
TRBV28,TRBD1,TRBJ2-1,NA,CASSFDRGLLHEQFF,TGTGCCAGCAGTTTTGACAGGGGCCTCCTCCATGAGCAGTTCTTC
TRBV9,NA,TRBJ2-2,NA,CASSIRRGDANTGELFF,TGTGCCAGCAGCATTCGCAGAGGAGACGCGAACACCGGGGAGCTGTTTTTT
TRBV7-8,TRBD1,TRBJ2-7,NA,CASSLSRQGADEQYF,TGTGCCAGCAGCCTATCCAGACAGGGGGCGGACGAGCAGTACTTC
TRBV5-6,TRBD1,TRBJ2-3,NA,CASSWGTGADTQYF,TGTGCCAGCAGCTGGGGGACAGGCGCAGATACGCAGTATTTT
TRBV15,NA,TRBJ1-1,NA,CATSVNRALITEAFF,TGTGCCACCAGCGTAAACAGGGCCTTGATCACTGAAGCTTTCTTT
TRBV7-9,NA,TRBJ1-1,NA,CASSLAFSWTEAFF,TGTGCCAGCAGCTTGGCGTTCTCGTGGACTGAAGCTTTCTTT
TRBV30,NA,TRBJ2-3,NA,CAWSTGTGNADTQYF,TGTGCCTGGAGCACCGGGACTGGAAACGCAGATACGCAGTATTTT
TRBV15,NA,TRBJ2-1,NA,CATSRGQRATNEQFF,TGTGCCACCAGCAGGGGACAGCGGGCCACTAATGAGCAGTTCTTC
TRBV2,TRBD2,TRBJ2-2,NA,CASRGWGEGLNTGELFF,TGTGCCAGCAGAGGATGGGGGGAGGGCCTCAACACCGGGGAGCTGTTTTTT
TRBV7-8,NA,TRBJ1-1,NA,CASSLVGYRGAEAFF,TGTGCCAGCAGCTTAGTTGGGTATCGGGGGGCTGAAGCTTTCTTT
TRBV4-1,NA,TRBJ2-3,once,CASSQDGGRAYSDTQYF,TGCGCCAGCAGCCAAGATGGTGGCAGGGCCTATTCAGATACGCAGTATTTT
TRBV5-1,TRBD1,TRBJ2-7,NA,CASSFTGGSYEQYF,TGCGCCAGCAGCTTTACAGGGGGCAGTTACGAGCAGTACTTC
TRBV29-1,NA,TRBJ1-1,NA,CSVAGGLNTEAFF,TGCAGCGTTGCGGGGGGACTGAACACTGAAGCTTTCTTT
TRBV4-1,TRBD1,TRBJ1-2,NA,CASSPKERGHLIYGYTF,TGCGCCAGCAGCCCGAAAGAAAGGGGGCATCTTATCTATGGCTACACCTTC
TRBV27,NA,TRBJ1-2,few,CASSGPRGGYTF,TGTGCCAGCAGCGGCCCCAGGGGCGGCTACACCTTC
TRBV27,NA,TRBJ2-7,NA,CASSLPGLARYEQYF,TGTGCCAGCAGTCTCCCGGGGCTAGCCCGCTACGAGCAGTACTTC
TRBV19,NA,TRBJ2-1,NA,CASSANFGYNEQFF,TGTGCCAGTAGTGCGAACTTCGGCTACAATGAGCAGTTCTTC
TRBV9,NA,TRBJ2-6,NA,CASSVVGGTSGANVLTF,TGTGCCAGCAGCGTAGTCGGCGGTACCTCTGGGGCCAACGTCCTGACTTTC